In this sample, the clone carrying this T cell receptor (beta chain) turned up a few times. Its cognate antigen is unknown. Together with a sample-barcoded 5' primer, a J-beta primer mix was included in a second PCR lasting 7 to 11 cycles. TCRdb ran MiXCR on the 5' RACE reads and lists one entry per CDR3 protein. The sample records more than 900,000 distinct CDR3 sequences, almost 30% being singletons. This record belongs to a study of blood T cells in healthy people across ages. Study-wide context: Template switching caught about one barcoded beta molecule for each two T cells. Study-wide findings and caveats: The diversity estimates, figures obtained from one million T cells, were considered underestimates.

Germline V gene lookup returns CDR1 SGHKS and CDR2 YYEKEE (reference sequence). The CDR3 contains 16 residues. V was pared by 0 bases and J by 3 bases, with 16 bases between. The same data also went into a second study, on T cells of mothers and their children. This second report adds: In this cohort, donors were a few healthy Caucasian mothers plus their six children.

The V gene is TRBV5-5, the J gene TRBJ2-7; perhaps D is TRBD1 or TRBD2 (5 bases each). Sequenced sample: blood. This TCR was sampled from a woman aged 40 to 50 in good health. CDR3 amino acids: CASSLGDGTSGYEQYF. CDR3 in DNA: TGTGCCAGCAGCTTGGGAGATGGGACCTCGGGCTACGAGCAGTACTTC.